This entry lists 21 T cell receptor beta chains sequenced from one sample in a study of a mutant IDH1 vaccine in newly diagnosed glioma. Clones were read by immunoSEQ multiplex PCR, and TCRdb kept only the in-frame ones, dropping some. The table records about 38,000 clones, around 78% of them present only once. Regarding time point: baseline, week 1 (first vaccination visit). The treatment denotes: pre-vaccination baseline after standard-of-care therapy. Material: PBMCs, obtained from a glioma patient treated with radiotherapy, temozolomide or both. The receptors originated from a man aged 40-55 years with glioma. Some clones in this sample may be carry-over from other donors' samples.

The chain joins TRBV7-6 to TRBJ1-1; D possibly corresponds to TRBD1 (6 bases). Looked up from germline, CDR1 is SGHVS and CDR2 is FNYEAQ. CDR3 length: 14 amino acids. The V end lost 1 base, the J end lost 3 bases, and 9 bases lay between the germline ends. The CDR3 is CASSLEGGDTEAFF. The CDR3 DNA is TGTGCCAGCAGCTTAGAGGGGGGCGACACTGAAGCTTTCTTT.

This clone was counted between two and nine times. The chain couples TRBV6-4 to TRBJ1-5, with D possibly being TRBD1 (5 bases). The V end lost 7 bases, the J end lost 4 bases, and 11 bases lay between the germline ends. The length of the CDR3 is 13 residues. CDR1 is MRHNA and CDR2 is SNTAGT in the germline V gene. The CDR3 is CASTGRLNQPQHF. CDR3 bases: TGTGCCAGCACGGGACGGCTGAATCAGCCCCAGCATTTT.

This chain connects TRBV6-6 to TRBJ2-5; 7 bases line up with TRBD2. Germline CDR1 MNHNY, CDR2 SVGAGI (reference sequence). The CDR3 is 15 amino acids. V was pared by 3 bases and J by 0 bases, with 4 bases of the junction left unmatched. CDR3 loop: CASSYSSGDQETQYF. CDR3 in DNA: TGTGCCAGCAGTTATTCGAGCGGGGACCAAGAGACCCAGTACTTC.

The chain has TRBV27 and TRBJ2-2; 10 bases align to TRBD1. V lost 3 bases and J lost 6; bases outside the gene matches: 4. There are 15 residues in the CDR3. Germline assignment: CDR1 MNHEY and CDR2 SMNVEV (reference sequence). The CDR3 nucleotides read TGTGCCAGCAGTTTTTCGGGGACAGGGGCCGGGGAGCTGTTTTTT. Encoded protein: CASSFSGTGAGELFF.

The genes are TRBV5-4 and TRBJ1-4, with a tentative D call TRBD1 (5 bases). Germline assignment: CDR1 SGHNT and CDR2 YYREEE (reference sequence). V dropped 1 base and J dropped 8 bases, with 15 bases sitting between them. This CDR3 spans 15 amino acids. The CDR3 region is CASSLIEGRGEKLFF. The CDR3 DNA follows: TGTGCCAGCAGCTTGATTGAGGGACGGGGCGAAAAACTGTTTTTT.

The chain has TRBV30 and TRBJ2-7; D is ambiguous. This CDR3 spans 11 amino acids. V shed 3 bases and J shed 9 bases, with 12 bases lying between them. Germline values: CDR1 GTSNPN, CDR2 SVGIG (reference sequence). For the CDR3, the DNA is TGTGCCTGGAGCGCTAGGGATGTGCAGTACTTC. This encodes CAWSARDVQYF.

This clone is labeled as medium-sized. The chain carries TRBV6-1 and TRBJ1-2; D is unresolved. The germline gives CDR1 MNHNS, CDR2 SASEGT. The CDR3 runs to 15 residues. Trimming took off 7 bases at V and 2 bases at J, with 17 bases between the two ends. DNA for the CDR3: TGTGCCAGCACCCTTGAGCGCAGGCTGAACTATGGCTACACCTTC. Translating it yields CASTLERRLNYGYTF.

The chain has TRBV19 and TRBJ1-1; 7 bases map to TRBD1. This CDR3 is built from 14 residues. V was pared by 5 bases and J by 5 bases, with 8 bases of the junction left unmatched. Germline CDR1 and CDR2: LNHDA and SQIVND (reference sequence). The CDR3 loop is CASSFRDSGTEAFF. As DNA, the CDR3 is TGTGCCAGTAGTTTCCGGGACAGTGGGACTGAAGCTTTCTTT.

This chain connects TRBV6-4 to TRBJ1-2; D gene unclear. The CDR3 covers 13 residues. Trimming removed 6 bases from V and 2 bases from J, with 10 bases in between. Germline CDR1 reads MRHNA; CDR2 reads SNTAGT. The CDR3 reads CASSPRGNYGYTF. In DNA, the CDR3 is TGTGCCAGCAGCCCCCGCGGGAACTATGGCTACACCTTC.

V and J are TRBV19 and TRBJ2-1, with D tentatively TRBD2 (6 bases). Trimming took off 5 bases at V and 1 base at J, with 18 bases between the two ends. Germline values: CDR1 LNHDA, CDR2 SQIVND (reference sequence). This CDR3 contains 17 residues. DNA for the CDR3: TGTGCCAGTAGTGACCACAGGAGGGGTTCGTCCTACAATGAGCAGTTCTTC. This translates into CASSDHRRGSSYNEQFF.

This chain connects TRBV29-1 to TRBJ2-7, with TRBD1 matching over 8 bases. The CDR3 is 13 amino acids. V gave up 7 bases and J gave up 3 bases; unmatched junction bases: 8. CDR1 and CDR2 from the germline V gene are SQVTM and ANQGSEA. The CDR3 protein is CSASRGRLYEQYF. In DNA form, the CDR3 reads TGCAGCGCCAGCAGGGGGCGACTCTACGAGCAGTACTTC.

V and J are TRBV6-1 and TRBJ2-7, with no clear D. CDR1 MNHNS and CDR2 SASEGT come from the germline V gene. CDR3 length: 13 residues. V was shortened by 0 bases and J by 2 bases, with 5 bases between the two germline ends. CDR3 sequence reads: CASSEAGTYEQYF. The CDR3 DNA reads as TGTGCCAGCAGTGAAGCAGGAACCTACGAGCAGTACTTC.

The rearrangement links TRBV5-1 to TRBJ2-1; D might be TRBD1 (6 bases). The CDR3 spans 13 residues. Between the trimmed V and J ends, which lost 3 bases and 4 bases, there was a span of 8 bases. Germline V gene data show CDR1 as SGHRS and CDR2 as YFSETQ. The CDR3 here is CASSSGQYNEQFF. The CDR3 nucleotides are TGCGCCAGCAGCTCCGGACAGTACAATGAGCAGTTCTTC.

This chain links TRBV18 with TRBJ2-7; TRBD1 matches at 7 bases. Germline V gene lookup returns CDR1 KGHSH and CDR2 LQKENI. V shed 2 bases, J shed 3 bases, and the junction held 4 bases outside the gene matches. This CDR3 is 14 amino acids long. CDR3 sequence reads: CASSPATGIYEQYF. The DNA of the CDR3 is TGTGCCAGCTCACCAGCGACAGGGATCTACGAGCAGTACTTC.

V usage is TRBV5-5 and J usage is TRBJ2-5; D remains ambiguous. Trimming removed 1 base from V and 4 bases from J, with 8 bases in between. Per germline, CDR1 SGHKS and CDR2 YYEKEE (reference sequence). CDR3 length equals 13 residues. The CDR3 sequence: CASSLRLRETQYF. The CDR3 DNA sequence: TGTGCCAGCAGCTTGCGGCTGCGAGAGACCCAGTACTTC.

The V call is TRBV7-9, the J call TRBJ1-4, with a possible D match to TRBD1 (5 bases). The V end was cut by 1 base, the J end by 4 bases, with 13 bases between. Germline CDR1 and CDR2: SEHNR and FQNEAQ (reference sequence). The CDR3 runs 16 residues. CDR3: CASSLEVAGFNEKLFF. The DNA for the CDR3 is TGTGCCAGCAGCTTAGAGGTCGCAGGGTTTAATGAAAAACTGTTTTTT.

In its sample, this clone was seen a few times. In DNA, the CDR3 is TGCGCCAGCAGCCAAGACCGAACGGCCCCTGAAGCTTTCTTT. Translation gives CASSQDRTAPEAFF. J is TRBJ1-1 and V is TRBV4-1; D ambiguous. V was cut by 0 bases and J by 6 bases, with 11 bases left in between. Germline CDR1 and CDR2: MGHRA and YSYEKL. The CDR3 contains 14 residues.

This sequence joins TRBV25-1 and TRBJ2-7; D unresolved. The CDR3 loop spans 16 amino acids. Germline loops: CDR1 MGHDK, CDR2 SYGVNS. The V and J ends lost 2 bases and 0 bases respectively, with 14 bases between them. The CDR3 spells CASSERLKDGSYEQYF. CDR3 nucleotide sequence: TGTGCCAGCAGTGAAAGGCTCAAGGACGGCTCCTACGAGCAGTACTTC.

The gene calls are TRBV18 and TRBJ2-3; D unclear. Germline CDR1 KGHSH, CDR2 LQKENI. V lost 3 bases, J lost 4 bases, and 11 bases lay in between. This CDR3 contains 14 residues. The CDR3 DNA sequence: TGTGCCAGCTCACCCACGGTGGGCGCAGATACGCAGTATTTT. Translation gives CASSPTVGADTQYF.

V and J are TRBV20-1 and TRBJ2-1; 8 nucleotides align to TRBD2. Per the germline V gene, CDR1 is DFQATT and CDR2 is SNEGSKA (reference sequence). The V segment lost 7 bases and the J segment 10 bases; nucleotides outside the gene matches: 6. The CDR3 sequence is 11 residues long. DNA for the CDR3: TGCAGTGTTTCGGGGGGGCCCGAGCAGTTCTTC. This codes for CSVSGGPEQFF.

The chain uses TRBV7-6 and TRBJ1-1, with a weak D call TRBD1 (5 bases). V was shortened by 2 bases and J by 2 bases, with 18 bases between the two germline ends. Per the germline V gene, CDR1 is SGHVS and CDR2 is FNYEAQ. The CDR3 has 17 residues. This CDR3 is CASSLNPGHYGNTEAFF. Here the CDR3 DNA reads TGTGCCAGCAGCTTAAACCCTGGACATTACGGCAACACTGAAGCTTTCTTT.